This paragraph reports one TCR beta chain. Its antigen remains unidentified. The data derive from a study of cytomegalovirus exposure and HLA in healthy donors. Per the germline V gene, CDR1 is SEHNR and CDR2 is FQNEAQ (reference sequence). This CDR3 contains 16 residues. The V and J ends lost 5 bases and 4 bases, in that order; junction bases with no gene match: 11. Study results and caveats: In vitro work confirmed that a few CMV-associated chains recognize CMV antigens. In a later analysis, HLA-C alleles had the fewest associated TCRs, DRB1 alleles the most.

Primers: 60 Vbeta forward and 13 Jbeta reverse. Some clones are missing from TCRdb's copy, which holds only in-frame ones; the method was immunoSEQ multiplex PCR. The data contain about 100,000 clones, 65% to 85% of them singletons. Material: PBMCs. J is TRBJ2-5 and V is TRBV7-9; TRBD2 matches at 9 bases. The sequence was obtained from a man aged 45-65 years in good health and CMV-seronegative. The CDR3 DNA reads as TGTGCCAGCAGCCTGGGGGCGGGGGGGACTAGAGAGACCCAGTACTTC. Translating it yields CASSLGAGGTRETQYF.